This T cell receptor beta chain was observed in a study of T cell responses to AZD1222 COVID-19 vaccine. CDR1 is SGHTA, CDR2 FQGTGA, per germline. The germline V and J ends were trimmed by 6 bases and 7 bases, with 13 bases remaining between them. The CDR3 spans 13 residues. For this clone: As yet, its antigen is unknown.

Regarding the study as a whole: At baseline, just a handful of AZD1222 recipients tested seropositive. Donors were largely white British and mainly female; clonal diversity was possibly underestimated. Spike-specific TCR repertoires showed rising breadth and depth after two AZD1222 doses. Repertoires were collected only later (after the peak T cell response had occurred).

The table came from immunoSEQ multiplex PCR; TCRdb's copy has only in-frame clones and leaves some out. The sample carries under 200,000 clones, 90% to 95% recorded once. This specimen consisted of peripheral blood, obtained on day 0 of AZD1222 vaccination. This chain joins TRBV7-3 and TRBJ2-1; no definite D call. The receptor's source is an adult in good health. DNA for the CDR3: TGTGCCAGCAGGGAGACCCCATGGAATGAGCAGTTCTTC. This gives the protein CASRETPWNEQFF.